This TCR beta chain was identified during a study of cytomegalovirus exposure and HLA in healthy donors. Germline-derived CDR1 and CDR2 are MNHEY and SVGAGI. V lost 6 bases, J lost 0 bases, and 3 bases stayed unmatched. This CDR3 spans 14 amino acids. With respect to this clone: Its antigen remains unidentified.

General study results and limits: In the analysis, some V segments, TRBV6-2 and TRBV6-3 included, were excluded as indistinguishable. A link between a missense DCLRE1C variant and TCR beta V- and J-gene trimming emerged from a later analysis. A later analysis found most CMV-associated TCR beta chains apparently HLA-restricted.

Primers for the PCR totalled 60 Vbeta and 13 Jbeta. Repertoires were generated with immunoSEQ multiplex PCR, while TCRdb's copy carries only in-frame clones and drops some. The sample table sets out more than 100,000 clones. This sequence originates from a man aged 35 to 55 in good health and CMV-seronegative. Sequencing was performed on PBMCs. The V call is TRBV6-5, the J call TRBJ1-1, with 8 positions matching TRBD1. CDR3 sequence (DNA): TGTGCCAGCAGGGGACAGGCGCTGAACACTGAAGCTTTCTTT. Amino acid sequence: CASRGQALNTEAFF.